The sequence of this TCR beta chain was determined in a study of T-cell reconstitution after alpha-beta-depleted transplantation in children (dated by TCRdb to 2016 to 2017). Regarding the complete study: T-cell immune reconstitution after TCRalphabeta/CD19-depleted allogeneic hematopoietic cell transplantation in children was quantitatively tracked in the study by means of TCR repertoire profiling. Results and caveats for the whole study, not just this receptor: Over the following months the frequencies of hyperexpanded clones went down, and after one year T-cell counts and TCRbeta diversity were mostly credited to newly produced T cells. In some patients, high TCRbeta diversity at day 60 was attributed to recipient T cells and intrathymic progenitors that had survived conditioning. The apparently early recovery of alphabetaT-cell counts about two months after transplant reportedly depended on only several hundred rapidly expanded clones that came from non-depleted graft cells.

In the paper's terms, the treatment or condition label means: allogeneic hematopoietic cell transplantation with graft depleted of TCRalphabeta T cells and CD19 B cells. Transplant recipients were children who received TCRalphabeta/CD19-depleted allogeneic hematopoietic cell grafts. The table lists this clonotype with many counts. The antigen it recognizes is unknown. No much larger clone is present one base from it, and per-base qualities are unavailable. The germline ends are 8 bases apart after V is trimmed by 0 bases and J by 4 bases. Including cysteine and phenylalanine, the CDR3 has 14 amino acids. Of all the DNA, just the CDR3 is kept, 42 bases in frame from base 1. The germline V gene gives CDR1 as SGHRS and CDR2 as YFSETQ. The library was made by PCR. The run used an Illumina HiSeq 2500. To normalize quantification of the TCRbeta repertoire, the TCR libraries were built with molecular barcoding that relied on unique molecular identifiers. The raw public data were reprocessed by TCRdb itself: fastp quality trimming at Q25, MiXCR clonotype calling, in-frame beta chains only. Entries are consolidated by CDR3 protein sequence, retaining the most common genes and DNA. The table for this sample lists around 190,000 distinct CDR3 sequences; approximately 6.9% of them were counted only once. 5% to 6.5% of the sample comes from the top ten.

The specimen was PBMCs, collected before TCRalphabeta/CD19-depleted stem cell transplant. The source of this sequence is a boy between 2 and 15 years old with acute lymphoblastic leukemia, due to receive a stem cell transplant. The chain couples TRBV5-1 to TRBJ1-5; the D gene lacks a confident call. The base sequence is TGCGCCAGCAGCTTGGGGACCGTTAATCAGCCCCAGCATTTT. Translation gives CASSLGTVNQPQHF.